The T cell receptor (beta chain) under discussion was sequenced for a study of cytomegalovirus exposure and HLA in healthy donors. Trimming removed 3 bases from V and 5 bases from J; junction bases left unmatched: 3. This CDR3 region has 13 residues. Looked up from germline, CDR1 is LNHDA and CDR2 is SQIVND (reference sequence). A remark on this clone: The antigen is unknown.

Study-level points and caveats: Trimming of TCR beta V- and J-genes showed a link, identified in a later analysis, to a missense DCLRE1C variant. Most TCRs appeared rarely, but some public TCRs recurred in many donors. Accurate HLA-A and HLA-B prediction from TCR beta sequences was reported for most subjects.

It was with 60 Vbeta and 13 Jbeta primers that the PCR ran. Here immunoSEQ multiplex PCR was the method, and the copy in TCRdb shows in-frame clones only, minus some. The table lists 100,000 to 150,000 clones, over 70% of them singletons. The sequence derives from a woman between 45 and 65 years old in good health and CMV-seropositive. This sequence joins TRBV19 and TRBJ2-7, with 8 bases aligning to TRBD1. The specimen was PBMCs. The chain's CDR3 is CASSMHRGDEQYF. CDR3 in DNA: TGTGCCAGTAGTATGCACAGGGGGGACGAGCAGTACTTC.